This T cell receptor beta chain appears in the sequencing data of a study of T-cell memory formation after mild COVID-19. Study as a whole: Largely donor-specific sequence clusters came from a couple of donors. Study-level points and caveats: Mostly located in CM and EM were contracting CD4+ clones, with contracting CD8+ clones located in EMRA.

From 5'RACE with constant-segment primers came TCR alpha and TCR beta cDNA libraries that carried sample barcodes and UMIs. TCRdb called the 5' RACE reads again in MiXCR, with one record for every CDR3 protein. The sample has 210,000 or so distinct CDR3 sequences; approximately 20% are singletons. On this clonotype itself: The antigen is not known.

Deletions cut 7 bases from V and 6 bases from J, with 12 bases between. CDR3 length equals 11 residues. Germline values: CDR1 SQVTM, CDR2 ANQGSEA. The rearrangement links TRBV29-1 to TRBJ1-2; D gene uncertain. This receptor was taken from an adult woman who had mild COVID-19 (a few samples of this study predate the infection). Cell type and time point are not known. The sample was PBMCs or a T cell subset sorted from them (not recorded which). CDR3 protein: CSAQYGDGYTF. The CDR3 DNA is TGCAGCGCCCAGTACGGGGATGGCTACACCTTC.